The T cell receptor beta chain described here comes from a study of blood T cell repertoires in COVID-19. As for the study in general: Spain, Italy and the United States supplied samples that represented acute and convalescent COVID-19. Sample material is recorded as cDNA or gDNA derived from T cells, B-cell-depleted T cells, or PBMCs.

The germline V gene encodes CDR1 SGHDT and CDR2 YYEEEE. The V and J ends lost 1 base and 2 bases respectively, with 15 bases between them. This CDR3 is built from 16 residues. Under the authors' procedure: Reference gene primer amplification yielded estimated nucleated cell counts. Libraries were prepared by immunoSEQ multiplex PCR; TCRdb keeps only in-frame clonotypes and omits some of them. V and J calls and clone size come straight from that table; D and trimming were deduced from the DNA. The sample carries about 120,000 clones, around 81% recorded once. The TCR comes from a human donor in a cohort sampled during active COVID-19. The sequencing input was peripheral blood. This chain joins TRBV5-6 and TRBJ1-2; TRBD1 is a possible D gene (6 bases). CDR3 bases: TGTGCCAGCAGCTTGCCCAGGGGACGTTCCAACTATGGCTACACCTTC. Protein product: CASSLPRGRSNYGYTF.